The T cell receptor beta chain under discussion was sequenced for a study of patients and donors after allogeneic stem cell transplantation (TCRdb year 2020). The library was produced with RT-PCR. TCRdb records NextSeq 550 as the sequencer. The public reads were run again by TCRdb, first through fastp at Q25 and then through MiXCR, and only productive beta chains were kept. Merged by CDR3 protein, the rows form single entries marked with the most common genes and DNA. Counted in this sample were about a million distinct CDR3 sequences; approximately 18% of them appeared once. Of the sample, 5% to 6.5% falls within the top ten clones. Spanning cysteine to phenylalanine, the CDR3 consists of 14 amino acids. Of all the DNA, just the CDR3 is kept, 42 bases in frame from base 1. CDR1 and CDR2, looked up from the germline V gene, are SGHRS and YFSETQ. V was cut back by 4 bases and J by 2 bases, leaving a gap of 13 bases between them.

This clonotype was counted a few times. The antigen it recognizes is unknown. It has no much larger one-base neighbor in the sample; base qualities were not kept. This TCR came from a human donor who was either an allogeneic HSCT recipient or a stem cell or donor lymphocyte infusion donor (not recorded which). It is not recorded whose cells these are; they may come from a transplant donor. The chain is made from TRBV5-1 and TRBJ2-7, with the D gene too uncertain to name. The sample was blood, either unsorted or a sorted T cell fraction (not recorded which). Read as DNA, the sequence is TGCGCCAGCAGCCCCGTCTATCCCCCCTACGAGCAGTACTTC. It translates as CASSPVYPPYEQYF.